What follows is one T cell receptor beta chain and its context. Its specific antigen is unknown. Base qualities are not provided; no much larger clone lies one nucleotide away. V is shortened by 5 bases, J by 4 bases, and the region joining them spans 11 bases. Its CDR3 holds 13 amino acids, cysteine through phenylalanine. The CDR3 DNA has 39 bases and is translated from base 1. Looking up the germline V gene yields CDR1 MDHEN and CDR2 SYDVKM. The sample belongs to a study of CD8 T cells in Susac syndrome (dated by TCRdb to about 2019). About the investigation overall: Of the Susac syndrome patients who were sequenced, eight were in clinical remission while roughly six had clinically active disease. Susac syndrome patients were therapy-naive, on corticosteroids (some also receiving IVIg), or on IVIg alone at blood withdrawal. The study used repertoire sequencing to test whether antigen drove CD8+ T cell activation and differentiation in Susac syndrome. Study-wide conclusions, independent of this receptor: The number of individuals in the TCR sequencing and HLA analysis was recognized as being relatively small. In the CD4+ T cell repertoire of Susac syndrome patients, clonal expansion was not detected.

RNA was extracted using the RNeasy kit, and about 0.5 to 1 ug of the RNA was reverse transcribed with random hexamers. The immunoSEQ multiplex PCR assay, covering 54 Vbeta and 13 Jbeta segments, was used to amplify TCR beta CDR3 regions. Bias from PCR amplification was corrected by using a synthetic template baseline for primer optimization and for computational correction. As for how the authors treated the data: Only productive sequences were kept, with reads annotated to V, D and J genes according to IMGT and analyzed in immunoSEQ Analyzer. To calculate clonality, Shannon entropy was normalized by log2 of the number of productive unique sequences and then subtracted from one. Public and private clones were assessed among the 100 most prevalent clones of each patient and control. Clones were defined as Susac-specific when absent from the healthy and MS cohorts, from about 1,100 published viral clones and from other ImmuneACCESS disease sequences. TCRdb took the public reads, trimmed them with fastp at Q25, ran MiXCR for clone calling and kept in-frame beta chains. Every distinct CDR3 protein forms one entry, paired with its most common genes and DNA. TCRdb's processing, not the authors', yielded these V and J calls. In this sample the table shows some 200,000 distinct CDR3 sequences, approximately 96% of which occur a single time. The ten largest clones capture approximately 0.1% of the sample.

Peripheral blood CD8+ and CD4+ T cells from healthy donors, Susac syndrome patients and multiple sclerosis patients were profiled by high-throughput TCR beta sequencing. Susac syndrome patients met recently defined diagnostic criteria for definite or probable disease. Bulk CD8+ and CD4+ T cells were purified by magnetic negative isolation, while CD8+ TEMRA cells were enriched using FACS. Blood was collected in EDTA tubes and processed within 24 hours, with PBMCs isolated through density gradient centrifugation. PBMCs intended for TCR sequencing were frozen in liquid nitrogen and were later thawed in a 37 degrees C water bath. A purity of at least 90% was achieved for sorted or isolated CD4+, CD8+ and CD8+ TEMRA cells.

Sequenced: CD4+ T cells from PBMCs. The chain couples TRBV28 to TRBJ1-1; 5 matching bases give a weak D call of TRBD1. The source is a human donor with Susac syndrome. The CDR3 here reads CASSLNGATEAFF. The base sequence is TGTGCCAGCAGTCTTAACGGGGCCACTGAAGCTTTCTTT. The variable domain in full, with residues beyond the CDR3 obtained from the reference TRBV28 and TRBJ1-1 genes, is DVKVTQSSRYLVKRTGEKVFLECVQDMDHENMFWYRQDPGLGLRLIYFSYDVKMKEKGDIPEGYSVSREKKERFSLILESASTNQTSMYLCASSLNGATEAFFGQGTRLTVV.